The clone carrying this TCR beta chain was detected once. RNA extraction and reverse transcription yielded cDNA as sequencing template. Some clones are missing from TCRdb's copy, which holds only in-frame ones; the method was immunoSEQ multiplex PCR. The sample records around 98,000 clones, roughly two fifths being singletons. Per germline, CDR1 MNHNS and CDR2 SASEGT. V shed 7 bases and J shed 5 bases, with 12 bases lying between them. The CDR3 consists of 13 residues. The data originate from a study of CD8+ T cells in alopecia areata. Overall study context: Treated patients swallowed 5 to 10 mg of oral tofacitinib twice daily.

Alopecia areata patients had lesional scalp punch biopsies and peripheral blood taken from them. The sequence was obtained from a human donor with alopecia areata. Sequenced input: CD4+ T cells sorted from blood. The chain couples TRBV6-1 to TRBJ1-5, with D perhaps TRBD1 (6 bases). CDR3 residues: CASNRDKDQPQHF. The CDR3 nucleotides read TGTGCCAGCAACCGGGACAAAGATCAGCCCCAGCATTTT.